The 26 T cell receptor beta chains below come from one sample, sequenced in a study of T-cell memory formation after mild COVID-19 (dated by TCRdb to 2020 to 2023). The library came from 5' RACE. The sample was run on an Illumina NovaSeq 6000. The raw public data were reprocessed by TCRdb itself: fastp quality trimming at Q25, MiXCR clonotype calling, in-frame beta chains only. Identical CDR3 proteins give one entry, which carries the most common genes and DNA. The sample table holds fewer than 250,000 distinct CDR3 sequences, of which 15% to 20% were seen once. 2.4% of the sample belongs to the ten largest clones. Sequencing used PBMCs or a T cell subset sorted from them (not recorded which). All receptors derive from an adult woman who had mild COVID-19 (a few samples of this study predate the infection). The sample titles of this study are shuffled in the database, so cell type and time point are left out; the donor was told from shared clones.

This clonotype turned up a few times. The CDR3: CASSQEGATANTGELFF. CDR3 bases: TGCGCCAGCAGCCAAGAAGGGGCGACAGCGAACACCGGGGAGCTGTTTTTT. The gene calls are TRBV4-1 and TRBJ2-2; tentative D call: TRBD1 (5 bases). Germline V gene sequence: CDR1 MGHRA, CDR2 YSYEKL. CDR3 size: 17 residues. The V end was cut by 0 bases, the J end by 0 bases, with 11 bases between.

This chain connects TRBV6-2 or TRBV6-3 to TRBJ2-1; 8 bases are a match to TRBD1. V lost 8 bases and J lost 0; bases outside the gene matches: 9. The germline gives CDR1 MNHEY, CDR2 SVGEGT. The CDR3 has 16 amino acids. The CDR3, as DNA: TGTGCCAGCGAAAACCCGACAGGGGACTCCTACAATGAGCAGTTCTTC. The encoded protein is CASENPTGDSYNEQFF.

This sequence joins TRBV11-2 and TRBJ2-3; the D call may be TRBD1 or TRBD2 (7 bases each). Per the germline V gene, CDR1 is SGHAT and CDR2 is FQNNGV. This CDR3 region has 16 residues. The V end lost 5 bases, the J end lost 4 bases, and 19 bases lay between the germline ends. In nucleotides, the CDR3 is TGTGCCAGCAGCCGGAGACAGGGAGGGGGTTCAGATACGCAGTATTTT. Translated: CASSRRQGGGSDTQYF.

CDR3 protein: CASSSGQAGGANVLTF. CDR3 DNA sequence: TGTGCCAGTAGTTCGGGGCAGGCTGGAGGGGCCAACGTCCTGACTTTC. J is TRBJ2-6 and V is TRBV19; D is perhaps TRBD1 or TRBD2 (5 bases each). From germline, CDR1 is LNHDA and CDR2 SQIVND (reference sequence). V shed 5 bases and J shed 4 bases, with 15 bases lying between them. The CDR3 extends over 16 amino acids. Supplemented by reference TRBV19 and TRBJ2-6, the full variable domain reads DGGITQSPKYLFRKEGQNVTLSCEQNLNHDAMYWYRQDPGQGLRLIYYSQIVNDFQKGDIAEGYSVSREKKESFPLTVTSAQKNPTAFYLCASSSGQAGGANVLTFGAGSRLTVL.

In this sample, this clonotype turned up many times. The chain recombines TRBV6-5 with TRBJ2-1; 7 nucleotides agree with TRBD2. The germline V gene has CDR1 MNHEY and CDR2 SVGAGI. The CDR3 covers 15 residues. After removal of 5 bases from V and 0 bases from J, the junction contained 4 bases not matched to a gene. The CDR3 DNA reads as TGTGCCAGCAGTGAAGGCGGGAGCTCCTACAATGAGCAGTTCTTC. Protein: CASSEGGSSYNEQFF.

This clonotype has just a few counts. The J gene is TRBJ1-2, the V gene TRBV7-9, with 8 nucleotides matching TRBD1. The germline gives CDR1 SEHNR, CDR2 FQNEAQ (reference sequence). Losses at the gene ends were 6 bases for V and 4 bases for J; bases not matched to a gene: 10. This CDR3 region has 15 residues. CDR3 nucleotides: TGTGCCAGCAGGTCTACAGGGGGGAATGGCTATGGCTACACCTTC. This gives the protein CASRSTGGNGYGYTF.

This chain links TRBV20-1 with TRBJ1-1; possibly TRBD1 for D (6 bases). Deletions cut 7 bases from V and 0 bases from J, with 12 bases between. There are 13 residues in the CDR3. CDR1 and CDR2 from the germline V gene are DFQATT and SNEGSKA (reference sequence). CDR3 sequence reads: CSGKGVMNTEAFF. In DNA form, the CDR3 reads TGCAGTGGAAAGGGGGTTATGAACACTGAAGCTTTCTTT.

CDR3 region: CSAREGSGGIGELFF. The DNA of the CDR3 is TGCAGTGCTAGAGAGGGTAGCGGGGGAATCGGGGAGCTGTTTTTT. The chain uses TRBV20-1 and TRBJ2-2; 9 bases match TRBD2. This CDR3 comprises 15 residues. J gave up 7 bases and V 0 bases, and 6 bases lay outside the gene matches. Germline CDR1 DFQATT, CDR2 SNEGSKA (reference sequence).

This clonotype was observed a handful of times. The chain couples TRBV12-3 or TRBV12-4 to TRBJ1-2, with D uncertain. V lost 2 bases to trimming and J lost 7 bases, with 2 bases between them. The CDR3 sequence is 10 residues long. CDR3: CASSLSGYTF. In DNA form, the CDR3 reads TGTGCCAGCAGTTTAAGTGGCTACACCTTC.

This clonotype appeared a few times. The V gene is TRBV4-1, the J gene TRBJ2-4; tentatively, D is TRBD1 (6 bases). The CDR3 is made up of 19 amino acids. V was cut by 4 bases and J by 0 bases, with 22 bases left in between. CDR1 and CDR2 from the germline V gene are MGHRA and YSYEKL. The CDR3: CASSLQGSAGALAKNIQYF. CDR3 bases: TGCGCCAGCAGCCTCCAAGGAAGTGCAGGGGCCTTAGCCAAAAACATTCAGTACTTC.

This clonotype has more than one count but fewer than ten. The rearrangement links TRBV7-2 to TRBJ2-3, with D possibly being TRBD2 (7 bases). The germline V gene has CDR1 SGHTA and CDR2 FQGNSA. The CDR3 contains 15 residues. V was pared by 5 bases and J by 4 bases, with 16 bases between. DNA for the CDR3: TGTGCCAGCAGCACCCCGGGGGGCCTCGCAGATACGCAGTATTTT. It yields the protein CASSTPGGLADTQYF.

This clonotype was counted ten times or more. The V and J genes are TRBV25-1 and TRBJ1-5, with D tentatively TRBD1 (5 bases). The germline V and J ends were trimmed by 9 bases and 2 bases, with 17 bases remaining between them. CDR3 size: 15 residues. CDR1 is MGHDK, CDR2 SYGVNS, per germline. The CDR3 bases are TGTGCCAGTGGTTCAGACAGTGGGGGCAATCAGCCCCAGCATTTT. Translating it yields CASGSDSGGNQPQHF.

This clonotype was seen only a few times. The V call is TRBV5-1, the J call TRBJ1-1, with D possibly matching TRBD1 (6 bases). The V end lost 5 bases, the J end lost 10 bases, and 24 bases lay between the germline ends. Germline CDR1 reads SGHRS; CDR2 reads YFSETQ. This CDR3 contains 15 residues. The chain's CDR3 is CASRSQQGTPLGAFF. The CDR3 DNA follows: TGCGCCAGCAGGTCGCAACAGGGTACCCCCTTGGGAGCTTTCTTT.

This clonotype was seen only a few times. The chain links TRBV3-1 to TRBJ1-2; 9 bases map to TRBD1. This CDR3 contains 14 residues. V lost 4 bases, J lost 2 bases, and 2 bases stayed unmatched. The V gene's germline CDR1 is LGHDT and CDR2 YNNKEL (reference sequence). DNA of the CDR3: TGTGCCAGCAGCCGGGGGACAGGGAACTATGGCTACACCTTC. Translated: CASSRGTGNYGYTF.

This clonotype was seen a few times. The V call is TRBV13, the J call TRBJ1-1; D gene uncertain. This CDR3 region has 13 residues. Germline V gives CDR1 PRHDT, CDR2 FYEKMQ (reference sequence). Trimming shortened V by 5 bases and J by 7 bases, and 14 bases separated the two germline ends. CDR3 coding DNA: TGTGCCAGCAGCCGGATAATTACGGGTGAAGCTTTCTTT. This sequence encodes CASSRIITGEAFF.

The gene calls are TRBV12-3 or TRBV12-4 and TRBJ2-1; D unclear. Trimming left V 7 bases short and J 8 bases short, with 15 bases between. The CDR3 is 13 amino acids. CDR3 coding DNA: TGTGCCAGCACCCGAGGACGGCAGGATGAGCAGTTCTTC. As protein: CASTRGRQDEQFF.

V and J are TRBV2 and TRBJ2-1; 9 bases align to TRBD2. This CDR3 comprises 15 residues. J gave up 8 bases and V 4 bases, and 9 bases lay outside the gene matches. The germline V gene encodes CDR1 SNHLY and CDR2 FYNNEI. The CDR3 bases are TGTGCCAGCAGTGCCGGGCCGGGACTAGCAGATGAGCAGTTCTTC. It translates to CASSAGPGLADEQFF.

V and J are TRBV15 and TRBJ2-5; TRBD1 agrees at 7 bases. Germline values: CDR1 LNHNV, CDR2 YYDKDF (reference sequence). V was pared by 0 bases and J by 5 bases, with 6 bases of the junction left unmatched. The CDR3 covers 15 residues. The CDR3 DNA follows: TGTGCCACCAGCAGAGAACAGGGGTTGGGGGAGACCCAGTACTTC. It translates to CATSREQGLGETQYF.

The table lists this clonotype with a few counts. The CDR3 coding sequence is TGTGCCAGCAGCCCCAGCGGGGGCTCGGATACGCAGTATTTT. This encodes CASSPSGGSDTQYF. This chain uses TRBV7-3 with TRBJ2-3; 8 bases fit TRBD2. V lost 5 bases to trimming and J lost 6 bases; unmatched junction nucleotides: 7. Germline values: CDR1 SGHTA, CDR2 FQGTGA. The CDR3 extends over 14 amino acids. Full variable domain (missing parts from reference TRBV7-3 and TRBJ2-3): GAGVSQTPSNKVTEKGKYVELRCDPISGHTALYWYRQSLGQGPEFLIYFQGTGAADDSGLPNDRFFAVRPEGSVSTLKIQRTERGDSAVYLCASSPSGGSDTQYFGPGTRLTVL.

This clonotype was recorded at least ten times. J is TRBJ1-6 and V is TRBV27; a weak D match, TRBD1 (6 bases). Deletions cut 7 bases from V and 7 bases from J, with 17 bases between. The CDR3 is made up of 15 amino acids. The V gene's germline CDR1 is MNHEY and CDR2 SMNVEV (reference sequence). CDR3 protein: CASTAGGAGNSPLHF. The CDR3 bases are TGTGCCAGCACCGCCGGGGGGGCCGGAAATTCACCCCTCCACTTT.

This clonotype was counted only a few times. This chain uses TRBV4-1 with TRBJ2-7; D may be TRBD1 (6 bases). From germline, CDR1 is MGHRA and CDR2 YSYEKL. Trimming pared 0 bases from V and 3 bases from J, leaving 18 bases between. CDR3 length equals 17 residues. This CDR3 is CASSQDPGVGQFYEQYF. The DNA of the CDR3 is TGCGCCAGCAGCCAAGACCCAGGGGTTGGACAGTTCTACGAGCAGTACTTC.

The rearrangement links TRBV5-1 to TRBJ2-7; D perhaps matches TRBD2 (6 bases). Germline V lookup: CDR1 SGHRS, CDR2 YFSETQ. Trimming removed 3 bases at V and 2 bases at J, with 15 bases between. CDR3 length: 15 amino acids. The DNA for the CDR3 is TGCGCCAGCAGCTCTCGCGGGGCCGGGGCCTACGAGCAGTACTTC. Translated: CASSSRGAGAYEQYF.

The rearrangement uses TRBV29-1 and TRBJ1-1; no reliable D call. Germline V gene lookup returns CDR1 SQVTM and CDR2 ANQGSEA. The V end lost 6 bases, the J end lost 0 bases, and 11 bases lay between the germline ends. The CDR3 runs to 13 residues. The CDR3 DNA sequence: TGCAGCGTAGCGGTCCAGCTGAACACTGAAGCTTTCTTT. Translated: CSVAVQLNTEAFF.

The chain recombines TRBV24-1 with TRBJ2-2; D perhaps matches TRBD1 (5 bases). Germline values: CDR1 KGHDR, CDR2 SFDVKD. The ends were cut back, 10 bases at V and 8 bases at J, with 13 bases in the middle. The CDR3 is made up of 12 amino acids. CDR3 amino acids: CATTENSGELFF. As DNA, the CDR3 is TGTGCCACGACAGAAAATAGTGGGGAGCTGTTTTTT.

The gene calls are TRBV29-1 and TRBJ1-2; no clear D. V was shortened by 3 bases and J by 6 bases, with 14 bases between the two germline ends. Germline loops: CDR1 SQVTM, CDR2 ANQGSEA. The CDR3 is made up of 13 amino acids. In DNA, the CDR3 is TGCAGCGTTGATCTGGGGAAGGCGCATGGCTACACCTTC. Translated, it gives CSVDLGKAHGYTF.

This clonotype has only a few counts. The CDR3 DNA reads as TGCGCCAGCAGCCAATTACACGGCTTTGAAGCTTTCTTT. Protein sequence: CASSQLHGFEAFF. This sequence joins TRBV4-1 and TRBJ1-1, with D uncertain. Germline V gene lookup returns CDR1 MGHRA and CDR2 YSYEKL. The length of the CDR3 is 13 residues. Trimming removed 2 bases at V and 7 bases at J, with 11 bases between.